These 24 T cell receptor beta chains were all obtained from the same sample, sequenced in a study of blood T cell repertoires in COVID-19. Assay: immunoSEQ multiplex PCR; the TCRdb copy retains only in-frame clones and omits some. The table includes roughly 100,000 clones, 91% detected once. Input material: peripheral blood. The receptors originated from a human donor in a cohort sampled during active COVID-19.

The gene calls are TRBV20-1 and TRBJ1-2; D possibly corresponds to TRBD1 (6 bases). The CDR3 runs to 11 residues. Per germline, CDR1 DFQATT and CDR2 SNEGSKA (reference sequence). For the CDR3, the DNA is TGCACCGTCGGGGGGCCGTATGGCTACACCTTC. The encoded protein is CTVGGPYGYTF.

The V and J genes are TRBV7-2 and TRBJ1-1, with a tentative D call TRBD1 (6 bases). This CDR3 has 17 amino acids. The V gene lost 1 base and the J gene lost 0 bases, with 15 bases spanning the gap. The germline gives CDR1 SGHTA, CDR2 FQGNSA. CDR3 sequence (DNA): TGTGCCAGCAGCTTAGTTGGACAGAACATCATGAACACTGAAGCTTTCTTT. Translation: CASSLVGQNIMNTEAFF.

The chain combines TRBV28 with TRBJ1-2; 7 bases align to TRBD1. Trimming cost V 2 bases and J 4 bases; bases outside gene matches: 1. From germline, CDR1 is MDHEN and CDR2 SYDVKM. This CDR3 spans 13 amino acids. As DNA, the CDR3 is TGTGCCAGCAGTTTAGGACAGGTCTATGGCTACACCTTC. Protein: CASSLGQVYGYTF.

The V gene is TRBV30, the J gene TRBJ1-6; 7 bases line up with TRBD1. The germline CDR1 and CDR2 sequences are GTSNPN and SVGIG (reference sequence). The V segment lost 1 base and the J segment 4 bases; nucleotides outside the gene matches: 7. The CDR3 runs 16 residues. CDR3 sequence reads: CAWSAGQARYNSPLHF. In nucleotides, the CDR3 is TGTGCCTGGAGTGCCGGACAGGCTCGGTATAATTCACCCCTCCACTTT.

The chain has TRBV4-3 and TRBJ2-7, with 10 bases fitting TRBD1. Germline V gene lookup returns CDR1 LGHNA and CDR2 YSLEER. V lost 4 bases to trimming and J lost 4 bases; unmatched junction nucleotides: 7. The CDR3 loop spans 15 amino acids. CDR3 in DNA: TGCGCCAGCAGCCTTACCGGGACAGGGGATTACGAGCAGTACTTC. Its translation: CASSLTGTGDYEQYF.

This chain links TRBV11-2 with TRBJ2-2, with a tentative D call TRBD2 (6 bases). This CDR3 has 15 amino acids. Germline CDR1 reads SGHAT; CDR2 reads FQNNGV. V lost 2 bases to trimming and J lost 3 bases, with 10 bases between them. The CDR3 spells CASSLSGGDTGELFF. The DNA of the CDR3 is TGTGCCAGCAGCTTATCGGGCGGGGACACCGGGGAGCTGTTTTTT.

The genes are TRBV7-2 and TRBJ2-7; TRBD1 might be the D (5 bases). The CDR3 has 13 amino acids. Trimming left V 1 base short and J 6 bases short, with 10 bases between. From germline, CDR1 is SGHTA and CDR2 FQGNSA. The CDR3 bases are TGTGCCAGCAGCTTAGGTGGGGCCCCCGAGCAGTACTTC. Translated: CASSLGGAPEQYF.

The chain combines TRBV30 with TRBJ1-1; 8 bases fit TRBD1. The CDR3 extends over 17 amino acids. The germline V gene has CDR1 GTSNPN and CDR2 SVGIG (reference sequence). V gave up 1 base and J gave up 0 bases; unmatched junction bases: 10. Here the CDR3 DNA reads TGTGCCTGGAGTGCGTACGGGACAGGCATTATGAACACTGAAGCTTTCTTT. Translated, it gives CAWSAYGTGIMNTEAFF.

The J gene is TRBJ2-3, the V gene TRBV28; 7 bases are a match to TRBD2. Germline V gene data show CDR1 as MDHEN and CDR2 as SYDVKM. The CDR3 runs to 16 residues. V lost 11 bases and J lost 1; bases outside the gene matches: 15. CDR3 region: CASSGGRLAGTDTQYF. The DNA of the CDR3 is TGTGCCTCTTCTGGCGGGAGATTGGCGGGCACAGATACGCAGTATTTT.

The chain joins TRBV14 to TRBJ2-3, with 11 bases fitting TRBD2. The germline gives CDR1 SGHDN, CDR2 FVKESK. V gave up 4 bases and J gave up 6 bases; unmatched junction bases: 6. The CDR3 sequence is 15 residues long. CDR3 region: CASSPLAGGLDTQYF. The CDR3 nucleotides are TGTGCCAGCAGCCCTCTAGCGGGAGGTCTCGATACGCAGTATTTT.

The chain has TRBV5-1 and TRBJ1-2, with D perhaps TRBD1 (5 bases). Germline CDR1 SGHRS, CDR2 YFSETQ. CDR3 length equals 14 residues. V was clipped by 0 bases and J by 6 bases, with 12 bases between them. The CDR3 DNA reads as TGCGCCAGCAGCTTGGAAACAGGACCCGATGGCTACACCTTC. This encodes CASSLETGPDGYTF.

The V gene is TRBV19, the J gene TRBJ1-2; the D is unclear. There are 13 residues in the CDR3. Germline CDR1 LNHDA, CDR2 SQIVND (reference sequence). V dropped 1 base and J dropped 7 bases, with 10 bases sitting between them. The CDR3 region has the DNA TGTGCCAGTAGTATAGCTCTAAGTGGTGGCTACACCTTC. Protein: CASSIALSGGYTF.

This clone has a handful of counts. The CDR3: CASRERGTYNEQFF. CDR3 sequence (DNA): TGTGCCAGCCGGGAGCGGGGGACCTACAATGAGCAGTTCTTC. The chain uses TRBV6-5 and TRBJ2-1, with TRBD2 matching 8 bases. This CDR3 has 14 amino acids. The trim removed 8 bases at V and 2 bases at J, leaving 5 bases unmatched. The germline gives CDR1 MNHEY, CDR2 SVGAGI.

The chain is built from TRBV5-6 and TRBJ1-6; 8 bases are shared with TRBD1. The germline gives CDR1 SGHDT, CDR2 YYEEEE. The V gene end was trimmed by 0 bases and the J gene end by 8 bases; junction bases not matched to a gene: 7. This CDR3 contains 16 residues. CDR3 nucleotides: TGTGCCAGCAGCTTGGCCTATAGACAGGGGTATTCACCCCTCCACTTT. It encodes CASSLAYRQGYSPLHF.

The J gene is TRBJ2-5, the V gene TRBV6-2 or TRBV6-3, with 11 bases that match TRBD2. V trimming: 3 bases; J trimming: 5 bases; junction bases outside the gene matches: 5. The CDR3 spans 15 residues. Germline V gene data show CDR1 as MNHEY and CDR2 as SVGEGT. CDR3 residues: CASSYTSGSGETQYF. The CDR3 DNA reads TGTGCCAGCAGTTATACTAGCGGGAGTGGTGAGACCCAGTACTTC.

The chain links TRBV7-8 to TRBJ2-3; unclear D gene. Trimming cost V 2 bases and J 4 bases, with 7 bases left between them. CDR3 length: 13 residues. Germline V gives CDR1 SGHVS, CDR2 FQNEAQ. The CDR3 DNA follows: TGTGCCAGCAGCTTATTAAGAGCAGATACGCAGTATTTT. As protein: CASSLLRADTQYF.

CDR3 sequence (DNA): TGTGCCAGCAGCTTAGCAGGAAACGGGGGGGCCGGTAATGAGCAGTTCTTC. Protein product: CASSLAGNGGAGNEQFF. The chain recombines TRBV11-1 with TRBJ2-1; TRBD2 matches at 8 bases. CDR1 SGHAT and CDR2 FQDESV come from the germline V gene (reference sequence). This CDR3 is 17 amino acids long. Trimming cost V 0 bases and J 7 bases; bases outside gene matches: 11.

The V and J genes are TRBV4-2 and TRBJ1-5, with D maybe TRBD1 (5 bases). The CDR3 consists of 13 residues. The ends were cut back, 4 bases at V and 5 bases at J, with 9 bases in the middle. Germline V gives CDR1 LGHNA, CDR2 YNFKEQ. The CDR3 reads CASSPPGDQPQHF. Here the CDR3 DNA reads TGTGCCAGCAGCCCACCGGGGGATCAGCCCCAGCATTTT.

V usage is TRBV10-3 and J usage is TRBJ1-2; 7 positions agree with TRBD1. V dropped 8 bases and J dropped 4; count of bases not matched to a gene: 1. There are 11 residues in the CDR3. Germline CDR1 is ENHRY and CDR2 is SYGVKD. CDR3 nucleotide sequence: TGTGCCATCGGGGACAGCTATGGCTACACCTTC. Translating gives CAIGDSYGYTF.

The gene calls are TRBV28 and TRBJ1-5; no clear D. Germline V CDR1 and CDR2: MDHEN, SYDVKM. The length of the CDR3 is 13 residues. The V and J ends lost 7 bases and 7 bases respectively, with 14 bases between them. The CDR3 DNA is TGTGCCAGCACTTCCACCGCAGGACAGCCCCAGCATTTT. Its translation: CASTSTAGQPQHF. Full variable domain (outside the CDR3, taken from reference TRBV28 and TRBJ1-5): DVKVTQSSRYLVKRTGEKVFLECVQDMDHENMFWYRQDPGLGLRLIYFSYDVKMKEKGDIPEGYSVSREKKERFSLILESASTNQTSMYLCASTSTAGQPQHFGDGTRLSIL.

A few counts support this clone. This rearrangement joins TRBV3-1 (or the pseudogene TRBV3-2) to TRBJ1-6; D remains unclear. Trimming removed 0 bases from V and 8 bases from J, with 17 bases in between. CDR3 size: 17 residues. Germline assignment: CDR1 LGHDT and CDR2 YNNKEL (reference sequence). The chain's CDR3 is CASSQESPGLGHSPLHF. The CDR3 nucleotides read TGTGCCAGCAGCCAAGAGTCCCCCGGACTCGGACATTCACCCCTCCACTTT.

This chain links TRBV15 with TRBJ1-5; D might be TRBD1 (6 bases). V shed 5 bases and J shed 0 bases, with 17 bases lying between them. The CDR3 is 17 amino acids. CDR1 is LNHNV and CDR2 is YYDKDF in the germline V gene (reference sequence). This CDR3 is CATSGGSSLNSNQPQHF. CDR3 DNA sequence: TGTGCCACCAGCGGGGGCTCCTCCCTTAATAGCAATCAGCCCCAGCATTTT.

The chain joins TRBV18 to TRBJ1-5, with D maybe TRBD1 (6 bases). The CDR3 sequence is 16 residues long. Germline V CDR1 and CDR2: KGHSH, LQKENI. V was clipped by 4 bases and J by 7 bases, with 20 bases between them. CDR3 loop: CASSLTNAGAVQPQHF. DNA of the CDR3: TGTGCCAGCTCACTGACTAATGCGGGGGCGGTCCAGCCCCAGCATTTT.

The chain is built from TRBV28 and TRBJ2-6; 11 positions match TRBD1. Germline CDR1 is MDHEN and CDR2 is SYDVKM. J was trimmed by 1 base and V by 6 bases; bases with no gene match: 8. CDR3 size: 18 residues. The CDR3 DNA sequence: TGTGCCAGCAGGTCCGGACAGGGGGCTATATCTGGGGCCAACGTCCTGACTTTC. Its protein is CASRSGQGAISGANVLTF.